The rows below give T cell receptor beta chains drawn from one sample of a study of OX40 agonist ivuxolimab in advanced cancers. TCRdb keeps only in-frame clones here, not all; method: immunoSEQ multiplex PCR. The repertoire consists of approximately 77,000 clones, with about 93% occurring once and the leading ten covering about 0.32%. This specimen was CD4+ or CD8+ T cells sorted from blood, taken in a trial of the OX40 agonist ivuxolimab. The source is an adult with an advanced solid tumor such as melanoma, head and neck, liver or kidney cancer. CDR3s include the opening cysteine and the closing phenylalanine or tryptophan. A D gene is named only where the DNA matches it firmly. Only some rows state a clone size, as once, few, many or a class for expanded clones.

cdr3_nt cdr3_aa j_call v_call d_call clone_size
TGCGCCAGTAGTATTCACGGGACGAACACCGGGGAGCTGTTTTTT CASSIHGTNTGELFF TRBJ2-2 TRBV19 NA NA
TGTGCCAGCAGCGAAACCGGGACAGTGTTCACAGATACGCAGTATTTT CASSETGTVFTDTQYF TRBJ2-3 TRBV6-1 TRBD1 NA
TGCGCCAGCAGCTTAGAAGTTAACACTGAAGCTTTCTTT CASSLEVNTEAFF TRBJ1-1 TRBV5-1 NA few
TGTGCCAGCAGTTTAGGGCAAACTCCCAAAGAGACCCAGTACTTC CASSLGQTPKETQYF TRBJ2-5 TRBV27 NA NA
TGTGCCTGGAGTGCCGCCAGCCTTGGAAACACCATATATTTT CAWSAASLGNTIYF TRBJ1-3 TRBV30 NA NA
TGTGCCAGCAGTTTATCCCGGGACTTTGGGATAGATAGCTATGGCTACACCTTC CASSLSRDFGIDSYGYTF TRBJ1-2 TRBV27 NA NA
TGTGCCAGCAGCCGGGACAGGGCCTCTGGAAACACCATATATTTT CASSRDRASGNTIYF TRBJ1-3 TRBV28 TRBD1 NA
TGTGCCAGCAGCTTAACTAGCGGATACTACAATGAGCAGTTCTTC CASSLTSGYYNEQFF TRBJ2-1 TRBV7-9 TRBD2 NA
TGTGCCAGCAGCCCCCGGGCCTTCAAGAGTGAGCAGTTCTTC CASSPRAFKSEQFF TRBJ2-1 TRBV7-9 NA NA
TGTGCCAGCAGCCAAGATATAACGGGGGGGATGGAGGAGACCCAGTACTTC CASSQDITGGMEETQYF TRBJ2-5 TRBV4-2 TRBD2 NA
TGCGCCAGCAGCAGACAACCGGGACAGAATCAGCCCCAGCATTTT CASSRQPGQNQPQHF TRBJ1-5 TRBV5-1 TRBD1 NA
TGTGCCAGCGGGGAAGGACTAGCGAGGGAGCAGTACTTC CASGEGLAREQYF TRBJ2-7 TRBV18 TRBD2 NA
TGTGCCAGCAGTTTAACCCACGGACAGGGGGCCAAAAACATTCAGTACTTC CASSLTHGQGAKNIQYF TRBJ2-4 TRBV28 TRBD1 NA
TGTGCCAGCAGCGTAGGGGAGTATTTGCAGTATTTT CASSVGEYLQYF TRBJ2-3 TRBV7-9 NA NA
TGTGCCAGCAGTGAAGCGGGAAGCTATGGCTACACCTTC CASSEAGSYGYTF TRBJ1-2 TRBV6-1 NA few
TGCAGTGGGGTCGGGACTTGGGAGCAGTACTTC CSGVGTWEQYF TRBJ2-7 TRBV20-1 NA NA
TGTGCCAGCACCGAAGGTTCGTTTAATGAAAAACTGTTTTTT CASTEGSFNEKLFF TRBJ1-4 TRBV6-1 NA NA
TGTGCCAGCAGCCGTAAGGGGGCCTCCTACGAGCAGTACTTC CASSRKGASYEQYF TRBJ2-7 TRBV7-2 TRBD1 once
TGTGCCAGCAGTAAACCCGGGACAGGGGTCCACGAGCAGTACTTC CASSKPGTGVHEQYF TRBJ2-7 TRBV28 TRBD1 NA
TGTGCCAGCAGTCTATTAGGGATCCCCTACAATGAGCAGTTCTTC CASSLLGIPYNEQFF TRBJ2-1 TRBV2 NA NA
TGCGCCAGCAGCCGGTCCGGGACTAGCGGGAACAATGAGCAGTTCTTC CASSRSGTSGNNEQFF TRBJ2-1 TRBV4-1 TRBD2 NA
TGTGCCAGCAGCTTACCGGGGGGGGCCGGGGAGCTGTTTTTT CASSLPGGAGELFF TRBJ2-2 TRBV7-2 TRBD2 NA
TGTGCCAGCTCACCCGACAGGTACACTGAAGCTTTCTTT CASSPDRYTEAFF TRBJ1-1 TRBV18 NA NA
TGTGCCAGCAGTGTCACCGGGAATCAGCCCCAGCATTTT CASSVTGNQPQHF TRBJ1-5 TRBV2 NA NA
TGTGCCAGCAGCTTGAACGAGGGGCAGGGGACCCAGTACTTC CASSLNEGQGTQYF TRBJ2-5 TRBV5-4 NA NA
TGTGCCAGCAGTGAATTGCTAGCGGGAAGCACAGATACGCAGTATTTT CASSELLAGSTDTQYF TRBJ2-3 TRBV2 TRBD2 NA
TGTGCCAGCAGGTCTGCAGGGGGCGTTGGGGCCAACGTCCTGACTTTC CASRSAGGVGANVLTF TRBJ2-6 TRBV28 TRBD1 NA
TGTGCCAGCCGGGGTGGGACAGGGGATAATTCACCCCTCCACTTT CASRGGTGDNSPLHF TRBJ1-6 TRBV25-1 TRBD1 NA
TGTGCCATCAGTGAGTCATCACTAGCGGGGGCTTCCACAGATACGCAGTATTTT CAISESSLAGASTDTQYF TRBJ2-3 TRBV10-3 TRBD2 NA
TGTGCCAGCAGCCAAGAGCCGGGAGGGGGAGATGAGCAGTTCTTC CASSQEPGGGDEQFF TRBJ2-1 TRBV4-2 TRBD2 NA
TGCGCCAGCACGCCTAGCGGGAGCTCCTACGAGCAGTACTTC CASTPSGSSYEQYF TRBJ2-7 TRBV5-1 TRBD2 NA
TGTGCCAGTATTAGCAGTGCTGGGTCGGCGTATGGCTACACCTTC CASISSAGSAYGYTF TRBJ1-2 TRBV19 NA NA